Below are 7 T cell receptor beta chains sequenced from a single sample in a study of blood T cells in healthy people across ages. PCR was performed a second time for roughly 7 to 12 cycles using a sample-barcoded 5' primer and a J-beta primer mix. Each CDR3 protein gets one entry after TCRdb re-called the 5' RACE reads with MiXCR. This table has about 730,000 distinct CDR3 sequences, more than 40% appearing once. The sample comprised blood. These receptors were taken from a woman aged 60-70 years in good health.

The sample holds many counts of this clonotype. The chain employs TRBV5-6 and TRBJ2-1; the D call may be TRBD1 or TRBD2 (5 bases each). Germline lookup yields CDR1 SGHDT and CDR2 YYEEEE. The V end was cut by 1 base, the J end by 6 bases, with 11 bases between. The CDR3 sequence is 14 residues long. The CDR3 is CASSLTVRGNEQFF. The DNA for the CDR3 is TGTGCCAGCAGCTTGACAGTGAGGGGCAATGAGCAGTTCTTC.

This clonotype was seen ten or more times. The V gene is TRBV12-3 or TRBV12-4, the J gene TRBJ2-7; no clear D gene. The CDR3 sequence is 12 residues long. V shed 8 bases and J shed 5 bases, with 13 bases lying between them. The CDR3 DNA is TGTGCCAGCGGGATCCTTCAGAACGAGCAGTACTTC. It translates to CASGILQNEQYF.

The rearrangement links TRBV7-9 to TRBJ2-4, with no clear D. CDR3 length: 14 amino acids. Germline CDR1 and CDR2: SEHNR and FQNEAQ (reference sequence). V was cut by 3 bases and J by 13 bases, with 19 bases left in between. As DNA, the CDR3 is TGTGCCAGCAGCTTTTCCACCAGAGTTGAAGAGCAGTACTTC. This encodes CASSFSTRVEEQYF. The variable domain in full, completed from reference TRBV7-9 and TRBJ2-4, reads DTGVSQNPRHKITKRGQNVTFRCDPISEHNRLYWYRQTLGQGPEFLTYFQNEAQLEKSRLLSDRFSAERPKGSFSTLEIQRTEQGDSAMYLCASSFSTRVEEQYFGAGTRLSVL.

The rearrangement joins TRBV4-1 to TRBJ1-5; the D gene is possibly TRBD1 (6 bases). The V gene's germline CDR1 is MGHRA and CDR2 YSYEKL. The V and J ends lost 4 bases and 2 bases respectively, with 12 bases between them. CDR3 length: 15 amino acids. The CDR3: CASSLQDSGNQPQHF. CDR3 coding DNA: TGCGCCAGCAGCCTACAGGACAGTGGCAATCAGCCCCAGCATTTT.

This clonotype was detected many times. The chain employs TRBV12-3 or TRBV12-4 and TRBJ2-1; 8 bases agree with TRBD2. The CDR3 covers 16 residues. V gave up 3 bases and J gave up 4 bases; unmatched junction bases: 8. Written as DNA, the CDR3 is TGTGCCAGCAGTTTTATCGGACTAGCCTCATACAATGAGCAGTTCTTC. As protein: CASSFIGLASYNEQFF.

In DNA form, the CDR3 reads TGTGCCACCAGCAGATCATCCGGGCTACGCGGGCTTGGCTACACCTTC. Translated, it gives CATSRSSGLRGLGYTF. The J gene is TRBJ1-2, the V gene TRBV15; no reliable D call. Germline-derived CDR1 and CDR2 are LNHNV and YYDKDF (reference sequence). CDR3 length equals 16 residues. Trimming removed 2 bases at V and 7 bases at J, with 20 bases between.

This clonotype showed up many times. The rearrangement links TRBV12-3 or TRBV12-4 to TRBJ2-7; TRBD2 matches 9 bases. The CDR3 runs to 17 residues. Unmatched junction bases numbered 12, after V lost 4 bases and J lost 2 bases. This chain's CDR3 is CASSSQSRTSAPYEQYF. CDR3 DNA sequence: TGTGCCAGCAGTTCGCAGTCCCGGACTAGCGCGCCCTACGAGCAGTACTTC.